These T cell receptor beta chains were read from a single sample in a study of cytomegalovirus exposure and HLA in healthy donors. Sequencing was performed with immunoSEQ multiplex PCR; in TCRdb, only in-frame clones are kept and a portion is missing. The sample has fewer than 150,000 clones, roughly 82% seen once. Input material: PBMCs. The source of these receptors is a man aged 18 to 30 in good health and CMV-seronegative. Both conserved end residues are part of each CDR3. D genes are given only for firm matches. Rows may omit the clone size; those that give it use once, few, many or a size class.

j_call clone_size v_call d_call cdr3_aa cdr3_nt
TRBJ2-7 - TRBV11-2 TRBD1 CASRQGAPGDEQYF TGTGCCAGCAGACAGGGGGCCCCTGGGGACGAGCAGTACTTC
TRBJ2-3 - TRBV6-1 - CASLGAWGVTDTQYF TGTGCCAGCCTAGGGGCCTGGGGGGTCACAGATACGCAGTATTTT
TRBJ1-1 - TRBV6-1 TRBD1 CASGTGVNTEAFF TGTGCCAGCGGGACAGGGGTAAACACTGAAGCTTTCTTT
TRBJ2-5 once TRBV2 TRBD2 CASSGTSGGKETQYF TGTGCCAGCAGTGGGACTAGCGGGGGGAAAGAGACCCAGTACTTC
TRBJ1-2 - TRBV30 TRBD1 CAWSVQGGAGYTF TGTGCCTGGAGTGTACAAGGGGGCGCGGGCTACACCTTC
TRBJ2-3 - TRBV4-1 - CASSQDPQGSSTDTQYF TGCGCCAGCAGCCAAGATCCGCAGGGCTCTAGCACAGATACGCAGTATTTT
TRBJ2-3 - TRBV7-9 TRBD2 CASSLDSGSGGTQYF TGTGCCAGCAGCTTAGATAGCGGGAGTGGGGGTACGCAGTATTTT
TRBJ2-1 - TRBV6-5 - CASSFGANNEQFF TGTGCCAGCAGTTTCGGAGCTAACAATGAGCAGTTCTTC
TRBJ1-2 - TRBV6-6 TRBD1 CASRGGTGRNYGYTF TGTGCCAGCAGGGGGGGGACAGGGAGGAACTATGGCTACACCTTC
TRBJ1-2 - TRBV27 TRBD1 CASSFGQGTGGIGYTF TGTGCCAGCAGCTTTGGGCAAGGGACAGGGGGCATTGGCTACACCTTC
TRBJ2-7 - TRBV9 - CASSVAAGVGYEQYF TGTGCCAGCAGCGTAGCGGCAGGGGTCGGCTACGAGCAGTACTTC
TRBJ2-3 - TRBV7-9 TRBD2 CASSVAALAEINTQYF TGTGCCAGCAGCGTCGCGGCCCTAGCGGAGATTAATACGCAGTATTTT
TRBJ1-2 once TRBV9 - CASSMGLASVYGYTF TGTGCCAGCAGCATGGGACTCGCCTCGGTTTATGGCTACACCTTC
TRBJ2-7 - TRBV25-1 TRBD1 CASSETGVSVEQYF TGTGCCAGCAGTGAGACAGGGGTAAGCGTCGAGCAGTACTTC
TRBJ2-1 - TRBV19 TRBD2 CASSIAAGGQFF TGTGCCAGTAGTATAGCCGCGGGGGGGCAGTTCTTC
TRBJ2-1 - TRBV2 - CASSETPGNEQFF TGTGCCAGCAGTGAGACCCCGGGCAATGAGCAGTTCTTC
TRBJ1-1 - TRBV7-9 TRBD1 CASSATDRGNTEAFF TGTGCCAGCAGCGCCACAGACAGGGGAAACACTGAAGCTTTCTTT
TRBJ2-7 - TRBV30 TRBD1 CACATGPGTGRAEQYF TGTGCCTGCGCAACGGGCCCCGGGACAGGGAGGGCCGAGCAGTACTTC
TRBJ2-1 - TRBV15 TRBD2 CATSSDPGLAGNEQFF TGTGCCACCAGCAGTGATCCGGGACTAGCGGGCAATGAGCAGTTCTTC
TRBJ2-3 - TRBV15 TRBD2 CATSRDRLAGARGRDTQYF TGTGCCACCAGCAGAGATAGGCTAGCGGGGGCCCGGGGAAGAGATACGCAGTATTTT
TRBJ1-2 - TRBV30 - CAWSRSAQHGYTF TGTGCCTGGAGTAGGAGCGCCCAACATGGCTACACCTTC
TRBJ2-1 - TRBV19 - CASSILHRDPYNEQFF TGTGCCAGTAGTATACTTCACAGGGACCCCTACAATGAGCAGTTCTTC
TRBJ1-1 - TRBV5-1 TRBD1 CASGRGSTEAFF TGCGCCAGCGGCAGGGGGTCGACTGAAGCTTTCTTT
TRBJ1-1 - TRBV9 TRBD1 CASSRTSGPGTGAGTEAFF TGTGCCAGCAGCCGTACTTCTGGTCCCGGGACAGGGGCAGGGACTGAAGCTTTCTTT
TRBJ1-2 - TRBV5-1 - CASSPGTSLVGYTF TGCGCCAGCAGCCCCGGGACAAGTCTTGTGGGCTACACCTTC
TRBJ1-1 - TRBV6-1 - CASIQNTEAFF TGTGCCAGCATTCAGAACACTGAAGCTTTCTTT
TRBJ2-5 - TRBV19 TRBD1 CASSGTGWETQYF TGTGCCAGTAGCGGGACAGGGTGGGAGACCCAGTACTTC
TRBJ1-1 - TRBV5-4 - CAINAGNTEAFF TGTGCCATTAATGCCGGTAACACTGAAGCTTTCTTT
TRBJ2-7 - TRBV12-5 TRBD1 CASGLSGTGSPYEQYF TGTGCTAGTGGTTTGTCCGGGACAGGAAGTCCCTACGAGCAGTACTTC